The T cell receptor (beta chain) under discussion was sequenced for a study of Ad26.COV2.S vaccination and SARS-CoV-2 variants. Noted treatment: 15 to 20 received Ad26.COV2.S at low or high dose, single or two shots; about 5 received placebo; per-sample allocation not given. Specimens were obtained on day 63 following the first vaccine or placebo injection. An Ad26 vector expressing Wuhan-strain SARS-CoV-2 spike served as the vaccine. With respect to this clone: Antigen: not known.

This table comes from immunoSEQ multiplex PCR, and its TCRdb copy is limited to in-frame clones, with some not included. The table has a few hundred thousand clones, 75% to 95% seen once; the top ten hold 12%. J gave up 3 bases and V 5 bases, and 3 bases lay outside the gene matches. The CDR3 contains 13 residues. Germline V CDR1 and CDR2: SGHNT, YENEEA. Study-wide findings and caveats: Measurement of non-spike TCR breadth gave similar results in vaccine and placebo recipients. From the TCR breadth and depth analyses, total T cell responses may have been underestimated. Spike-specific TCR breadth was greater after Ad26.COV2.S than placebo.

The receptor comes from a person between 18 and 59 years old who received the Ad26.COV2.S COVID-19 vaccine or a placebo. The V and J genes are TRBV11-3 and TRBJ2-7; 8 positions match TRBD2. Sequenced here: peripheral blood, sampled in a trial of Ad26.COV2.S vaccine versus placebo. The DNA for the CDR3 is TGTGCCAGCAGCGCCGGGACTAGCTACGAGCAGTACTTC. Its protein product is CASSAGTSYEQYF.